This TCR beta chain was sequenced for a study of blood T cell repertoires in COVID-19. Per the authors' pipeline: Nucleated cell number was recorded as an estimate derived from reference gene primer amplification. Sequenced by immunoSEQ multiplex PCR; TCRdb stores in-frame clones only, minus some. That table gives V, J and clone size, and the DNA gave D and trimming. The data hold about 73,000 clones, with over 70% observed a single time. The CDR3 is 12 residues long. Trimming cost V 3 bases and J 4 bases, with 4 bases left between them. Germline lookup yields CDR1 PRHDT and CDR2 FYEKMQ (reference sequence).

This TCR was sampled from a man between 50 and 59 years old with active COVID-19. The chain combines TRBV13 with TRBJ1-3; D remains unclear. Sequencing used peripheral blood. For the CDR3, the DNA is TGTGCCAGCAGCTTGGCCGGAAACACCATATATTTT. Translating it yields CASSLAGNTIYF.